The present T cell receptor (beta chain) was sequenced within a study of T cell responses to AZD1222 COVID-19 vaccine. Trimming pared 0 bases from V and 7 bases from J, leaving 15 bases between. From germline, CDR1 is SGDLS and CDR2 YYNGEE. This CDR3 is built from 15 residues. Study-wide points: Researchers took repertoire samples only after the peak T cell response had come. Targets within unmutated variant regions were reportedly found for nearly half of spike-specific TCRs. The CD4 TCRs associated with vaccination extended across spike and predominated at 160-218 and 743-854.

TCRdb's table, derived via immunoSEQ multiplex PCR, lists solely in-frame clones and lacks some. The data contain approximately 180,000 clones, more than 75% of them singletons. This clone occurred a few times. Its cognate antigen is unknown. The clonotype was recovered from an adult who received the AZD1222 COVID-19 vaccine. The V and J genes are TRBV9 and TRBJ2-3; D is uncertain. This specimen consisted of peripheral blood, obtained 28 days after the second AZD1222 dose. The CDR3 DNA is TGTGCCAGCAGCGTAGCTGGCGGTCTAGGGAATACGCAGTATTTT. The encoded protein is CASSVAGGLGNTQYF.